A single sample gave rise to the 29 T cell receptor beta chains below, sequenced in a study of STAT5B mutations in CD4+ large granular lymphocyte leukemia. Assay: immunoSEQ multiplex PCR; the TCRdb copy retains only in-frame clones and omits some. The sample records roughly 5,900 clones, under 85% being singletons. Material: PBMCs. These receptor sequences come from a man older than 75 with CD4+ T-cell large granular lymphocyte leukemia.

The J gene is TRBJ1-2, the V gene TRBV30; D is ambiguous. V lost 0 bases and J 4 bases, leaving 9 bases between the germline ends. Germline CDR1 is GTSNPN and CDR2 is SVGIG (reference sequence). This CDR3 is 13 amino acids long. This chain's CDR3 is CAWSVNTGYGYTF. For the CDR3, the DNA is TGTGCCTGGAGTGTGAACACGGGCTATGGCTACACCTTC. Using reference TRBV30 and TRBJ1-2 for the parts outside the CDR3, the full variable domain is SQTIHQWPATLVQPVGSPLSLECTVEGTSNPNLYWYRQAAGRGLQLLFYSVGIGQISSEVPQNLSASRPQDRQFILSSKKLLLSDSGFYLCAWSVNTGYGYTFGSGTRLTVV.

The J gene is TRBJ2-7, the V gene TRBV9; 10 bases map to TRBD1. The trim removed 4 bases at V and 2 bases at J, leaving 12 bases unmatched. The CDR3 totals 17 residues. Germline V gene lookup returns CDR1 SGDLS and CDR2 YYNGEE. CDR3 in amino acids: CASSPQSLGQGTYEQYF. The CDR3 DNA follows: TGTGCCAGCAGCCCCCAGTCTTTGGGACAGGGGACCTACGAGCAGTACTTC.

The rearrangement uses TRBV6-1 and TRBJ1-3; D not certain. In germline, CDR1 is MNHNS, CDR2 SASEGT. The CDR3 consists of 12 residues. Trimming removed 4 bases at V and 7 bases at J, with 8 bases between. CDR3 DNA: TGTGCCAGCAGTGTAGGATGGAACACCATATATTTT. This codes for CASSVGWNTIYF.

This clone appeared a few times. The chain links TRBV5-1 to TRBJ2-7; D remains unclear. Trimming pared 0 bases from V and 2 bases from J, leaving 3 bases between. The CDR3 loop spans 12 amino acids. Germline assignment: CDR1 SGHRS and CDR2 YFSETQ. CDR3: CASSLETYEQYF. The DNA for the CDR3 is TGCGCCAGCAGCTTGGAAACCTACGAGCAGTACTTC.

The chain links TRBV6-5 to TRBJ1-2, with D possibly being TRBD1 (6 bases). The V gene's germline CDR1 is MNHEY and CDR2 SVGAGI. This CDR3 is 15 amino acids long. Trimming stripped 5 bases from V and 6 bases from J, with 19 bases between. CDR3 sequence reads: CASSSPFRGTNGYTF. The CDR3 DNA reads as TGTGCCAGCAGTAGCCCCTTCCGAGGGACAAATGGCTACACCTTC.

This chain connects TRBV30 to TRBJ2-2, with 7 bases lining up with TRBD2. Per germline, CDR1 GTSNPN and CDR2 SVGIG (reference sequence). There are 15 residues in the CDR3. The junction had 7 bases not matched to a gene; V was cut back by 0 bases and J by 6 bases. CDR3 DNA sequence: TGTGCCTGGAGTGTGGGCGGGAGTATAGCCGGGGAGCTGTTTTTT. Translated, it gives CAWSVGGSIAGELFF. The variable domain in full, completed from reference TRBV30 and TRBJ2-2, reads SQTIHQWPATLVQPVGSPLSLECTVEGTSNPNLYWYRQAAGRGLQLLFYSVGIGQISSEVPQNLSASRPQDRQFILSSKKLLLSDSGFYLCAWSVGGSIAGELFFGEGSRLTVL.

The chain carries TRBV7-2 and TRBJ2-1; TRBD2 matches 7 bases. The trim removed 4 bases at V and 4 bases at J, leaving 7 bases unmatched. The CDR3 is made up of 15 amino acids. Germline CDR1 SGHTA, CDR2 FQGNSA. The CDR3 region is CASSSGGTIYNEQFF. The CDR3 DNA follows: TGTGCCAGCAGCTCCGGGGGGACGATTTACAATGAGCAGTTCTTC.

The V call is TRBV5-1, the J call TRBJ2-7; a possible D gene is TRBD2 (5 bases). From germline, CDR1 is SGHRS and CDR2 YFSETQ. This CDR3 region has 14 residues. The germline V and J ends were trimmed by 0 bases and 3 bases, with 10 bases remaining between them. The CDR3 loop is CASSLAVRDYEQYF. The DNA of the CDR3 is TGCGCCAGCAGCTTGGCCGTACGGGACTACGAGCAGTACTTC.

V usage is TRBV12-5 and J usage is TRBJ2-7, with TRBD2 matching over 7 bases. With 0 bases clipped from V and 5 bases from J, the junction kept 16 bases outside the gene matches. Germline V gene sequence: CDR1 LGHNT, CDR2 FRNRAP. CDR3 length equals 18 residues. The CDR3 region is CASGLVPRPKRGLNEQYF. The CDR3 DNA reads TGTGCTAGTGGTTTGGTACCCCGACCCAAGCGGGGATTGAACGAGCAGTACTTC.

The chain employs TRBV9 and TRBJ2-7; maybe TRBD2 (5 bases). The CDR3 is made up of 13 amino acids. CDR1 is SGDLS and CDR2 is YYNGEE in the germline V gene. The V and J ends lost 2 bases and 2 bases respectively, with 8 bases between them. As DNA, the CDR3 is TGTGCCAGCAGCGTTGGACTTACCTACGAGCAGTACTTC. This gives the protein CASSVGLTYEQYF.

J is TRBJ1-1 and V is TRBV11-2; D is perhaps TRBD1 (5 bases). Germline lookup yields CDR1 SGHAT and CDR2 FQNNGV. The CDR3 sequence is 12 residues long. Trimming took off 1 base at V and 6 bases at J, with 6 bases between the two ends. The CDR3 sequence is CASSLAGPEAFF. In DNA form, the CDR3 reads TGTGCCAGCAGCTTAGCGGGGCCTGAAGCTTTCTTT.

This chain joins TRBV19 and TRBJ2-1; 13 bases are shared with TRBD2. Germline trimming cut 5 bases from V and 7 bases from J; bases unmatched to any gene: 11. The CDR3 runs 17 residues. CDR1 LNHDA and CDR2 SQIVND come from the germline V gene (reference sequence). The CDR3 reads CASSLSRTSGSANEQFF. The CDR3 region has the DNA TGTGCCAGTAGTCTATCCCGGACTAGCGGGAGTGCTAATGAGCAGTTCTTC.

The CDR3 bases are TGCAGCGTTGCACCGGGACAGGGGTACGAGCAGTACTTC. As protein: CSVAPGQGYEQYF. The chain uses TRBV29-1 and TRBJ2-7; 10 positions match TRBD1. The CDR3 has 13 residues. CDR1 and CDR2 (germline): SQVTM, ANQGSEA. V gave up 4 bases and J gave up 4 bases; unmatched junction bases: 4.

This clone was detected only once. V is TRBV11-2 and J is TRBJ2-2, with 9 bases fitting TRBD1. J was trimmed by 6 bases and V by 2 bases; bases with no gene match: 10. CDR1 SGHAT and CDR2 FQNNGV come from the germline V gene. The CDR3 is made up of 17 amino acids. The CDR3 loop is CASSLRGTGKVAGELFF. As DNA, the CDR3 is TGTGCCAGCAGCTTAAGGGGGACAGGGAAGGTGGCCGGGGAGCTGTTTTTT.

The genes are TRBV28 and TRBJ2-5; maybe TRBD2 (5 bases). The CDR3 contains 14 residues. Germline V gives CDR1 MDHEN, CDR2 SYDVKM. With 6 bases removed from V and 4 bases from J, the gap between germline ends came to 15 bases. The CDR3 loop reads CASRLWGVGETQYF. DNA for the CDR3: TGTGCCAGCAGGCTCTGGGGAGTAGGAGAGACCCAGTACTTC.

This sequence joins TRBV7-6 and TRBJ2-1; 12 bases line up with TRBD2. J was trimmed by 3 bases and V by 5 bases; bases with no gene match: 2. Germline V CDR1 and CDR2: SGHVS, FNYEAQ. The CDR3 length is 15 residues. CDR3 loop: CASSLLAGGYNEQFF. The DNA for the CDR3 is TGTGCCAGCAGCCTACTAGCGGGAGGCTACAATGAGCAGTTCTTC.

V usage is TRBV4-1 and J usage is TRBJ1-5, with TRBD1 matching over 7 bases. The CDR3 is 16 amino acids. V shed 4 bases, J shed 0 bases, and the junction held 6 bases outside the gene matches. The germline V gene has CDR1 MGHRA and CDR2 YSYEKL. The CDR3 spells CASSPRQGDSNQPQHF. In DNA, the CDR3 is TGCGCCAGCAGCCCCAGACAGGGTGATAGCAATCAGCCCCAGCATTTT.

This clone was counted only a few times. The rearrangement links TRBV4-1 to TRBJ1-1, with TRBD1 matching 8 bases. From germline, CDR1 is MGHRA and CDR2 YSYEKL. The CDR3 sequence is 14 residues long. The V and J ends lost 4 bases and 6 bases, in that order; junction bases with no gene match: 7. CDR3 amino acids: CASSRGQGGAEAFF. CDR3 in DNA: TGCGCCAGCAGCCGAGGACAGGGCGGGGCTGAAGCTTTCTTT.

The J gene is TRBJ1-2, the V gene TRBV6-1, with D unresolved. Germline V lookup: CDR1 MNHNS, CDR2 SASEGT. V was clipped by 3 bases and J by 0 bases, with 17 bases between them. The CDR3 totals 17 residues. The DNA of the CDR3 is TGTGCCAGCAGTGAGACCTCCCTGGGATTAACTAACTATGGCTACACCTTC. It translates to CASSETSLGLTNYGYTF.

On this clone itself: One end of the junction varies from germline; a read error may be responsible. The genes are TRBV15 and TRBJ1-2; D ambiguous. Germline V CDR1 and CDR2: LNHNV, YYDKDF (reference sequence). The CDR3 has 12 residues. CDR3 protein: CATSRDFESLFF. CDR3 bases: TGTGCCACCAGCAGAGATTTTGAGAGTCTTTTCTTC.

This clone has only a few counts. The rearrangement links TRBV18 to TRBJ2-1; D gene unclear. CDR1 and CDR2 from the germline V gene are KGHSH and LQKENI. This CDR3 has 13 residues. V lost 2 bases, J lost 8 bases, and 10 bases lay in between. The CDR3 nucleotides read TGTGCCAGCTCACCATTGCGTTCCGATGAGCAGTTCTTC. Translating it yields CASSPLRSDEQFF.

V usage is TRBV6-6 and J usage is TRBJ1-1; no definite D call. The CDR3 contains 13 residues. Trimming left V 1 base short and J 4 bases short, with 7 bases between. CDR1 and CDR2 from the germline V gene are MNHNY and SVGAGI (reference sequence). The CDR3 nucleotides are TGTGCCAGCAGTTACTTCCCCTCCACTGAAGCTTTCTTT. This translates into CASSYFPSTEAFF.

This clone appeared a few times. The rearrangement joins TRBV4-3 to TRBJ1-3; D is perhaps TRBD1 (5 bases). Trimming took off 1 base at V and 7 bases at J, with 8 bases between the two ends. CDR1 and CDR2 (germline): LGHNA, YSLEER. The CDR3 covers 13 residues. In nucleotides, the CDR3 is TGCGCCAGCAGCCAAGCCCGGGGGAACACCATATATTTT. This gives the protein CASSQARGNTIYF.

This clone was picked up a small number of times. The J gene is TRBJ1-2, the V gene TRBV9, with 11 bases matching TRBD1. Trimming removed 3 bases from V and 6 bases from J; junction bases left unmatched: 4. Germline V gene sequence: CDR1 SGDLS, CDR2 YYNGEE. The CDR3 has 14 amino acids. DNA of the CDR3: TGTGCCAGCAGCGCCTGGACAGGGGGCGATGGCTACACCTTC. It encodes CASSAWTGGDGYTF.

This clone is medium-sized by share. The rearrangement uses TRBV9 and TRBJ1-4; tentative D call: TRBD1 (5 bases). Trimming shortened V by 0 bases and J by 7 bases, and 10 bases separated the two germline ends. The CDR3 has 14 residues. CDR1 is SGDLS, CDR2 YYNGEE, per germline. The chain's CDR3 is CASSVGGGSEKLFF. The CDR3, as DNA: TGTGCCAGCAGCGTAGGGGGCGGGAGTGAAAAACTGTTTTTT.

The chain joins TRBV7-9 to TRBJ1-2, with TRBD1 matching over 7 bases. Germline values: CDR1 SEHNR, CDR2 FQNEAQ (reference sequence). CDR3 size: 15 residues. With V trimmed by 1 base and J by 4 bases, 6 bases remained unmatched. The DNA of the CDR3 is TGTGCCAGCAGCTTAGAAGGGACAGCGATCTATGGCTACACCTTC. Its protein product is CASSLEGTAIYGYTF.

J is TRBJ2-2 and V is TRBV29-1, with D tentatively TRBD1 or TRBD2 (5 bases each). Germline V lookup: CDR1 SQVTM, CDR2 ANQGSEA. CDR3 length: 18 residues. The germline V and J ends were trimmed by 3 bases and 2 bases, with 22 bases remaining between them. The CDR3 here is CSVELKRQGVINTGELFF. CDR3 in DNA: TGCAGCGTTGAGTTGAAGCGGCAGGGAGTGATTAACACCGGGGAGCTGTTTTTT.

Here the CDR3 DNA reads TGTGCCAGCAGCTTGGTTGAGACCCAGTACTTC. It translates to CASSLVETQYF. This chain connects TRBV5-6 to TRBJ2-5; no firm D call. The CDR3 sequence is 11 residues long. V was clipped by 0 bases and J by 5 bases, with 2 bases between them. Germline assignment: CDR1 SGHDT and CDR2 YYEEEE. The variable domain in full, with the rest retrieved from reference TRBV5-6 and TRBJ2-5, is DAGVTQSPTHLIKTRGQQVTLRCSPKSGHDTVSWYQQALGQGPQFIFQYYEEEERQRGNFPDRFSGHQFPNYSSELNVNALLLGDSALYLCASSLVETQYFGPGTRLLVL.

The chain employs TRBV7-9 and TRBJ1-5, with D hard to call. V was clipped by 8 bases and J by 3 bases, with 14 bases between them. Germline V gene sequence: CDR1 SEHNR, CDR2 FQNEAQ (reference sequence). There are 14 residues in the CDR3. The CDR3 spells CASGPGQDNQPQHF. The CDR3 DNA sequence: TGTGCCAGCGGGCCTGGGCAGGACAATCAGCCCCAGCATTTT.